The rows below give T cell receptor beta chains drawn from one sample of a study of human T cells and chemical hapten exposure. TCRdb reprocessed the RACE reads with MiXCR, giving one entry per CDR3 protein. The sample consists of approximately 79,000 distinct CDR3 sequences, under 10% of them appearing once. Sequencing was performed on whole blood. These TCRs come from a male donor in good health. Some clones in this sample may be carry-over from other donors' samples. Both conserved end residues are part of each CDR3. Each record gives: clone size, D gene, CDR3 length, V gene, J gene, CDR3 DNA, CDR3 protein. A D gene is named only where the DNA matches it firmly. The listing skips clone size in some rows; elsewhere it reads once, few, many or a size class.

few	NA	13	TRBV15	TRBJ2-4	TGTGCCACCAGCAGAGTAGGACGAGACATTCAGTACTTC	CATSRVGRDIQYF
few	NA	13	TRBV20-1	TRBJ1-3	TGCAGTGCTAGATCCGGTAATGGAAACACCATATATTTT	CSARSGNGNTIYF
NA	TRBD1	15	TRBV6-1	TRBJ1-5	TGTGCCAGCAATCCGGACAGGGGTAACAATCAGCCCCAGCATTTT	CASNPDRGNNQPQHF
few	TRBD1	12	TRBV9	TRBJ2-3	TGTGCCAGCAGCGCGAACCGGGACAGGGAGTATTTT	CASSANRDREYF
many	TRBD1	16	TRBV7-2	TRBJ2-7	TGTGCCAGCAGCTTACCGGGACAGGGGCAGTCCTACGAGCAGTACTTC	CASSLPGQGQSYEQYF
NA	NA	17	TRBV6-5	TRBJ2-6	TGTGCCAGCAGTCCACAGGGCCACGCGTCGGGGGCCAACGTCCTGACTTTC	CASSPQGHASGANVLTF
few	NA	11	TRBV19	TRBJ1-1	TGTGCCAGTACCAGGGCATCTGAAGCTTTCTTT	CASTRASEAFF
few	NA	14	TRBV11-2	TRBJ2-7	TGTGCCAGCAGCTTAGTGTCGGGGACCTACGAGCAGTACTTC	CASSLVSGTYEQYF
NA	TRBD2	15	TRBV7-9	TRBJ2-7	TGTGCCAGCAGCTTGGCGGGAGGGAGCTCCTACGAGCAGTACTTC	CASSLAGGSSYEQYF
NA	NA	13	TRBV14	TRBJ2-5	TGTGCCAGCAGCCAAGAGCCGGAAGAGACCCAGTACTTC	CASSQEPEETQYF
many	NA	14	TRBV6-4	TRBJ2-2	TGTGCCAGCAGTGAAGAGTCGAACACCGGGGAGCTGTTTTTT	CASSEESNTGELFF
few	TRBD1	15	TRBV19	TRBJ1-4	TGTGCCAGTAGCCTAGCCGGACAGGGAGGTGAAAAACTGTTTTTT	CASSLAGQGGEKLFF
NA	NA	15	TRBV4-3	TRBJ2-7	TGCGCCAGCAGCCAAGCAGCCAGGGCTAGCTACGAGCAGTACTTC	CASSQAARASYEQYF
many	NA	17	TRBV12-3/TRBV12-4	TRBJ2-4	TGTGCCAGCAGTTTATACAGTGGGGGCCTAGCCAAAAACATTCAGTACTTC	CASSLYSGGLAKNIQYF
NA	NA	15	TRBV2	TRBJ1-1	TGTGCCAGCAGTGAAGCAAATTCAGTGAACACTGAAGCTTTCTTT	CASSEANSVNTEAFF
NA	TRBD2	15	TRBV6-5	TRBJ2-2	TGTGCCAGCAGTTTGGGACTAGAAAACACCGGGGAGCTGTTTTTT	CASSLGLENTGELFF
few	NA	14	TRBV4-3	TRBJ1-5	TGCGCCAGCAGCCAAGGACGGAACGATCAGCCCCAGCATTTT	CASSQGRNDQPQHF
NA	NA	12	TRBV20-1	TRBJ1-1	TGCAGTGCTAGAGGGGGGGGCACTGAAGCTTTCTTT	CSARGGGTEAFF
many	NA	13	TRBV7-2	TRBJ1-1	TGTGCCAGCAGTCAGGGCAGGAACACTGAAGCTTTCTTT	CASSQGRNTEAFF
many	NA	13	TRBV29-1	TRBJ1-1	TGCAGCGTTGAAGTTAACAGGAACACTGAAGCTTTCTTT	CSVEVNRNTEAFF
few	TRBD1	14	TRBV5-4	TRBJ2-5	TGTGCCAGCAGCGTACAGGGGGCTGTAGAGACCCAGTACTTC	CASSVQGAVETQYF
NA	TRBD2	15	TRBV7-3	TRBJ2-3	TGTGCCAGCAGACAAACTAGCGGGGGCACAGATACGCAGTATTTT	CASRQTSGGTDTQYF
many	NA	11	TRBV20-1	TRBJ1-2	TGCACCCTCCGCAGGGATTATGGCTACACCTTC	CTLRRDYGYTF
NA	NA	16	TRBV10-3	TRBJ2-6	TGTGCCATCAGGGTCCTCGGGGACTCTGGGGCCAACGTCCTGACTTTC	CAIRVLGDSGANVLTF
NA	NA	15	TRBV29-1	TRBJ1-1	TGCAGCGTTGAAGGTCGACTCAGAATGAACACTGAAGCTTTCTTT	CSVEGRLRMNTEAFF
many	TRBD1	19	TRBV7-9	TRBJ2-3	TGTGCCAGCAGCTTAGGCGAAGCCGGTCGACAGGGGGCGCGAGATACGCAGTATTTT	CASSLGEAGRQGARDTQYF
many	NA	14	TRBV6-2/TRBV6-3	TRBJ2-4	TGTGCCAGCAGTGTAGCCCCCGAAGTGAACATTCAGTACTTC	CASSVAPEVNIQYF
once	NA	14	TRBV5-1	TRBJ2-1	TGCGCCAGCAGCTTTAGCGGACCCTACAATGAGCAGTTCTTC	CASSFSGPYNEQFF
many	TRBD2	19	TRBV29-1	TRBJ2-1	TGCAGCGTTATAAGCCTTATATTAGCGGGAGCTAACTCCTACAATGAGCAGTTCTTC	CSVISLILAGANSYNEQFF
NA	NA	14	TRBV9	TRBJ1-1	TGTGCCAGCAGCGACCTAACCATGAACACTGAAGCTTTCTTT	CASSDLTMNTEAFF
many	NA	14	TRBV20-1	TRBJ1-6	TGCAGTGCTAGTTCCCGCTCCTATAATTCACCCCTCCACTTT	CSASSRSYNSPLHF
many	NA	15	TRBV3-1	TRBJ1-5	TGTGCCAGCAGCCCCTCGGACATCTTGGGGCAGCCCCAGCATTTT	CASSPSDILGQPQHF
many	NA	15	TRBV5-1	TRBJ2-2	TGCGCCAGCAGTCCCTACTCCGACATATTTGGGGAGCTGTTTTTT	CASSPYSDIFGELFF
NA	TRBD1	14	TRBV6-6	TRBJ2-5	TGTGCCAGCAGTTACGGACAGGAGCAAGAGACCCAGTACTTC	CASSYGQEQETQYF
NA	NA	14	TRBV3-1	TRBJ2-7	TGTGCCAGCAGCCAAACGACTGTGACCTACGAGCAGTACTTC	CASSQTTVTYEQYF
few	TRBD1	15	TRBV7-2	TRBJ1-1	TGTGCCAGCAGCTCCCCCGGACAGGCGAACACTGAAGCTTTCTTT	CASSSPGQANTEAFF
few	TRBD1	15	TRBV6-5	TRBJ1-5	TGTGCCAGCAGTTACAGGGACAGTCGGGATCAGCCCCAGCATTTT	CASSYRDSRDQPQHF
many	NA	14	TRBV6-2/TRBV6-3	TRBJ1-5	TGTGCCAGCAGTTACTCGACAGCTAATCAGCCCCAGCATTTT	CASSYSTANQPQHF
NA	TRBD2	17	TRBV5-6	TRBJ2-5	TGTGCCAGCAGCTTGACCGATAGCGGGATCTTGCAGGAGACCCAGTACTTC	CASSLTDSGILQETQYF
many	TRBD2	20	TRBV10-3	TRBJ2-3	TGTGCCATCAGGCCCGCTTATCGCTGGGCTAGCGGAGGGGTGAGCGATACGCAGTATTTT	CAIRPAYRWASGGVSDTQYF
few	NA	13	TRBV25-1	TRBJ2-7	TGTGCCAGCAGCGCCGGTGGGGTCTACGAGCAGTACTTC	CASSAGGVYEQYF
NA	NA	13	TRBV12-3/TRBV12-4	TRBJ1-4	TGTGCCAGCCGGGGAACAGGGAACGAAAAACTGTTTTTT	CASRGTGNEKLFF
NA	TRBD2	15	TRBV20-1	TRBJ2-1	TGCAGTGCTAGAGATCTAGCGGGGATAAACAATGAGCAGTTCTTC	CSARDLAGINNEQFF
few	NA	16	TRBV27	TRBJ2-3	TGTGCCAGCAGTTTTAGAGGCGAGACGGGTACAGATACGCAGTATTTT	CASSFRGETGTDTQYF
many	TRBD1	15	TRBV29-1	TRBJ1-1	TGCAGCGTTGAAGACGCTGGGACAGGGGTGACTGAAGCTTTCTTT	CSVEDAGTGVTEAFF
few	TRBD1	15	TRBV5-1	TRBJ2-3	TGCGCCAGCAGCTTGGCCGGACAGGGGGCAGATACGCAGTATTTT	CASSLAGQGADTQYF
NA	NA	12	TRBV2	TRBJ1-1	TGTGCCAGCAGTGCGGGTCCGGGCCGAGCTTTCTTT	CASSAGPGRAFF
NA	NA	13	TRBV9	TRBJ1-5	TGTGCCAGCAGCGTCGGGGCGGTGCAGCCCCAGCATTTT	CASSVGAVQPQHF
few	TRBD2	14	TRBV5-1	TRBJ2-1	TGCGCCAGCAGCACTAGCGGGGCCCACGGTGAGCAGTTCTTC	CASSTSGAHGEQFF
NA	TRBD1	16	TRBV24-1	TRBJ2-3	TGTGCCACCAGTGATAACGTTGGGACAGGGCTAGATACGCAGTATTTT	CATSDNVGTGLDTQYF